Described below is a single T cell receptor beta chain sequence and its context. 13 Jbeta primers and 60 Vbeta primers were used for the PCR. The table came from immunoSEQ multiplex PCR; TCRdb's copy has only in-frame clones and leaves some out. The sample carries about 120,000 clones, 75% recorded once. V shed 6 bases and J shed 2 bases, with 10 bases lying between them. Germline V gives CDR1 SGHNT, CDR2 YYREEE (reference sequence). The CDR3 extends over 13 amino acids. This sample was taken from a study of cytomegalovirus exposure and HLA in healthy donors. The sequence derives from a woman aged 40 to 50 in good health and CMV-seropositive. The gene calls are TRBV5-4 and TRBJ2-3, with TRBD1 as a possible D gene (6 bases). The source material was PBMCs. CDR3 DNA sequence: TGTGCCAGCAAAACAGGGATCACAGATACGCAGTATTTT. This translates into CASKTGITDTQYF.